The T cell receptor (beta chain) described here comes from a study of identical twins. Study-level findings and limits: Compared with models, monozygotic twins showed more out-of-frame TCR alpha sharing. Without tracking the same donors, conclusions rested on cross-sectional statistical analysis. Twin pairs had excess sharing that was weaker in beta out-of-frame sequences.

As for this clonotype: The antigen remains unidentified.

TCRdb called the 5' RACE reads again in MiXCR, with one record for every CDR3 protein. The sample lists hundreds of thousands of distinct CDR3 sequences, around 6.1% seen once, with 1.5% to 2% in the top ten. The sample consisted of naive T cells sorted from blood. This TCR was sampled from a man aged 18 to 30 in good health.

CDR3 DNA sequence: TGTGCCAGCAGTTACCCCTCGGGGGGGCCCCACGAGCAGTACTTC. It is translated as CASSYPSGGPHEQYF. The J gene is TRBJ2-7, the V gene TRBV6-2 or TRBV6-3, with 8 bases fitting TRBD2. Looked up from germline, CDR1 is MNHEY and CDR2 is SVGEGT. Trimming took 2 bases from V and 5 from J; bases not matched to a gene: 8. The CDR3 runs 15 residues.